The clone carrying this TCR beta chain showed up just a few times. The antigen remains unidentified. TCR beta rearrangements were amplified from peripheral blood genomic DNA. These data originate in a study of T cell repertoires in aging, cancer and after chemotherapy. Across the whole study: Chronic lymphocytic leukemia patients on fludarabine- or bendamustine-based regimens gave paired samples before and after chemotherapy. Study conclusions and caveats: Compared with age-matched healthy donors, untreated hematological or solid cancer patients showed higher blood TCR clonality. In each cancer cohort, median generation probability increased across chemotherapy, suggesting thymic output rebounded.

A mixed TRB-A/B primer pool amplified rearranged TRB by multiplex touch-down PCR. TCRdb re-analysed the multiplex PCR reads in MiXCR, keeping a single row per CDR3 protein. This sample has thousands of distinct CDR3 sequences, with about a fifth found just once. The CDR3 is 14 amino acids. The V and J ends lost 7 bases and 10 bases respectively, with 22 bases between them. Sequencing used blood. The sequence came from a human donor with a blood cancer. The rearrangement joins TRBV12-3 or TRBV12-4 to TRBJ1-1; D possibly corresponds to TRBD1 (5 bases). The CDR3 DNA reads TGTGCCAGCAACCGACAGATTAAAGGGTTTGGAGCTTTCTTT. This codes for CASNRQIKGFGAFF.